These T cell receptor beta chains were read from a single sample in a study of PD-L1 blockade in urothelial cancer. Generated by immunoSEQ multiplex PCR, the TCRdb table keeps only in-frame clones and is missing some. The table has about 70,000 clones, roughly 80% seen once. The sample in question was PBMCs, obtained around atezolizumab (anti-PD-L1) treatment. The receptors stem from a man aged 65 to 79 with urothelial cancer. Both conserved end residues are part of each CDR3. Each record gives: V gene, J gene, CDR3 length, D gene, clone size, CDR3 DNA, CDR3 protein. The D gene is left open where the match is weak. The size field is filled for only some rows; it gives once, few, many or a size class.

>TRBV10-1|TRBJ1-2|13|.|once
TGCGCCAGCAGTGAGGGACAGCTCCCCGGCTACACCTTC
CASSEGQLPGYTF
>TRBV15|TRBJ1-1|14|.|.
TGTGCCACCAGCAGAGATACCGGGAACACTGAAGCTTTCTTT
CATSRDTGNTEAFF
>TRBV28|TRBJ2-1|15|.|.
TGTGCCAGCAGCTTAAGCGGTCCGACCTACAATGAGCAGTTCTTC
CASSLSGPTYNEQFF
>TRBV7-2|TRBJ2-3|15|.|.
TGTGCCAGCAGCTTAGCGGGGGCGGGGGCAGATACGCAGTATTTT
CASSLAGAGADTQYF
>TRBV5-1|TRBJ2-1|14|TRBD2|.
TGCGCCAGCAGCCAGGGGCGGGAGGAAGGGGAGCAGTTCTTC
CASSQGREEGEQFF
>TRBV4-1|TRBJ1-2|15|.|.
TGCGCCAGCAGCCAAGAAACTGAGACTAACTATGGCTACACCTTC
CASSQETETNYGYTF
>TRBV10-3|TRBJ2-1|17|TRBD2|.
TGTGCCATCAGTGCGGGGTTAGCGGGGAGCTCCTACAATGAGCAGTTCTTC
CAISAGLAGSSYNEQFF
>TRBV5-1|TRBJ2-3|16|TRBD2|.
TGCGCCAGCAGCTCCAACAAGGGACTAGCCACAGATACGCAGTATTTT
CASSSNKGLATDTQYF
>TRBV11-2|TRBJ1-4|15|TRBD1|.
TGTGCCAGCAGCTCGGGACAGCGCCTTAATGAAAAACTGTTTTTT
CASSSGQRLNEKLFF
>TRBV5-4|TRBJ2-5|15|TRBD1|once
TGTGCCAGCAGTTTCTTTACAGGGGACCAAGAGACCCAGTACTTC
CASSFFTGDQETQYF
>TRBV9|TRBJ2-7|14|.|.
TGTGCCAGCAGCGTATCGGGGGAAGGGTCCGAGCAGTACTTC
CASSVSGEGSEQYF
>TRBV28|TRBJ2-3|14|TRBD2|.
TGTGCCAGCAGTTTGGGACTAGCCCCAGATACGCAGTATTTT
CASSLGLAPDTQYF
>TRBV27|TRBJ2-7|15|TRBD2|.
TGTGCCAGTCGAGAGAGCGGGGGGTCCTCCTACGAGCAGTACTTC
CASRESGGSSYEQYF
>TRBV30|TRBJ2-5|14|TRBD1|.
TGTGCCTGGGCCCGGACAGGGCTCCAAGAGACCCAGTACTTC
CAWARTGLQETQYF
>TRBV4-1|TRBJ2-2|14|TRBD2|.
TGCGCCAGCAGCCGTCGACTAGCGGCCGGGGAGCTGTTTTTT
CASSRRLAAGELFF
>TRBV7-9|TRBJ2-7|15|TRBD2|few
TGTGCCAGCAGCTTAGAACTAGCGGGAGGCTACGAGCAGTACTTC
CASSLELAGGYEQYF
>TRBV6-1|TRBJ1-2|14|TRBD1|.
TGTGCCAGTGAAACGGGACAGGGGGCGGGTGGCTACACCTTC
CASETGQGAGGYTF
>TRBV18|TRBJ2-7|13|.|.
TGTGCCAGCTCACAGTCAGGGGCCTACGAGCAGTACTTC
CASSQSGAYEQYF